One sample yielded the 10 T cell receptor beta chains listed below, sequenced in a study of radiotherapy plus CTLA-4 blockade in lung cancer. Generated by immunoSEQ multiplex PCR, the TCRdb table keeps only in-frame clones and is missing some. Here the sample spans about 83,000 clones, 78% being singletons. This material consisted of peripheral blood, taken from a patient treated with radiotherapy plus ipilimumab. These TCRs come from a human donor with non-small cell lung cancer who had a partial response to radiotherapy plus ipilimumab. Some clones in this sample may be carry-over from other donors' samples.

The V call is TRBV30, the J call TRBJ1-2; D call uncertain. V lost 4 bases and J 10 bases, leaving 13 bases between the germline ends. Germline CDR1 reads GTSNPN; CDR2 reads SVGIG (reference sequence). This CDR3 spans 11 amino acids. The CDR3 sequence: CAWNSLRNYTF. As DNA, the CDR3 is TGTGCCTGGAACAGCCTGAGAAACTACACCTTC.

This clone came up a few times. J is TRBJ2-7 and V is TRBV11-3; TRBD1 is a possible D gene (6 bases). The CDR3 extends over 17 amino acids. Per the germline V gene, CDR1 is SGHNT and CDR2 is YENEEA. Trimming cost V 4 bases and J 3 bases, with 22 bases left between them. The CDR3 DNA reads TGTGCCAGCAGCTCCCCCGCGAGGCTAGAGGGGGACTACGAGCAGTACTTC. The encoded protein is CASSSPARLEGDYEQYF. Together with reference TRBV11-3 and TRBJ2-7, the CDR3 gives the full variable domain: EAGVVQSPRYKIIEKKQPVAFWCNPISGHNTLYWYLQNLGQGPELLIRYENEEAVDDSQLPKDRFSAERLKGVDSTLKIQPAELGDSAVYLCASSSPARLEGDYEQYFGPGTRLTVT.

The V gene is TRBV9, the J gene TRBJ1-2, with 7 positions matching TRBD1. The V segment lost 5 bases and the J segment 8 bases; nucleotides outside the gene matches: 9. This CDR3 comprises 13 residues. The V gene's germline CDR1 is SGDLS and CDR2 YYNGEE. CDR3 in DNA: TGTGCCAGCAGTACAACAGGGGCTGACGGCTACACCTTC. It encodes CASSTTGADGYTF.

The rearrangement joins TRBV5-1 to TRBJ2-7; TRBD2 matches at 10 bases. The length of the CDR3 is 14 residues. The J segment lost 4 bases and the V segment lost 4 bases, leaving 5 bases of the junction unmatched. The germline gives CDR1 SGHRS, CDR2 YFSETQ. CDR3: CASSPQRGGYEQYF. The CDR3 nucleotides read TGCGCCAGCAGCCCTCAGCGGGGGGGGTACGAGCAGTACTTC.

The genes are TRBV27 and TRBJ2-1, with a weak D call TRBD1 (7 bases). Trimming stripped 2 bases from V and 0 bases from J, with 8 bases between. The CDR3 is 15 residues long. The germline V gene has CDR1 MNHEY and CDR2 SMNVEV (reference sequence). In DNA form, the CDR3 reads TGTGCCAGCAGTTTACAGGGGGGCTCCTACAATGAGCAGTTCTTC. It translates to CASSLQGGSYNEQFF.

The V and J genes are TRBV5-1 and TRBJ2-3, with 7 bases that match TRBD2. Per the germline V gene, CDR1 is SGHRS and CDR2 is YFSETQ. V was pared by 7 bases and J by 3 bases, with 11 bases of the junction left unmatched. This CDR3 has 15 residues. The CDR3 region is CASGRLGSGTDTQYF. CDR3 DNA sequence: TGCGCCAGCGGCAGACTAGGTAGCGGGACAGATACGCAGTATTTT. The variable domain in full, completed from reference TRBV5-1 and TRBJ2-3, reads KAGVTQTPRYLIKTRGQQVTLSCSPISGHRSVSWYQQTPGQGLQFLFEYFSETQRNKGNFPGRFSGRQFSNSRSEMNVSTLELGDSALYLCASGRLGSGTDTQYFGPGTRLTVL.

The chain has TRBV6-6 and TRBJ1-3; 8 nucleotides align to TRBD1. This CDR3 is built from 14 residues. The ends lost 6 bases at V and 10 bases at J; junction bases unmatched: 11. CDR1 is MNHNY and CDR2 is SVGAGI in the germline V gene (reference sequence). For the CDR3, the DNA is TGTGCCAGCAGGCTCCAGGGGGCCGTTTCGACCATATATTTT. This codes for CASRLQGAVSTIYF.

The CDR3 bases are TGTGCCAGCAGCTCCCGCAGGCAGGCGAACACCGGGGAGCTGTTTTTT. It encodes CASSSRRQANTGELFF. The J gene is TRBJ2-2, the V gene TRBV11-3; D is ambiguous. This CDR3 comprises 16 residues. Germline loops: CDR1 SGHNT, CDR2 YENEEA. Trimming took 4 bases from V and 0 from J, leaving 12 bases between them.

The chain links TRBV18 to TRBJ2-7; 9 bases are shared with TRBD1. The junction had 12 bases not matched to a gene; V was cut back by 2 bases and J by 7 bases. Germline V CDR1 and CDR2: KGHSH, LQKENI. This CDR3 comprises 16 residues. The CDR3 loop is CASSPTLTGGTLEQYF. CDR3 nucleotide sequence: TGTGCCAGCTCACCAACGCTGACAGGGGGTACCTTGGAGCAGTACTTC.

This sequence joins TRBV11-2 and TRBJ2-1; TRBD2 aligns across 15 bases. Germline CDR1 and CDR2: SGHAT and FQNNGV. J was trimmed by 9 bases and V by 3 bases; bases with no gene match: 3. The CDR3 is 15 residues long. CDR3 region: CASSFGLAGGGEQFF. CDR3 nucleotide sequence: TGTGCCAGCAGCTTCGGACTAGCGGGAGGGGGTGAGCAGTTCTTC.